This TCR beta chain was recovered during a study of blood T cell repertoires in COVID-19. Across the study: Nucleic acid was either cDNA or gDNA, and it came from T cells, B-cell-depleted T cells, or PBMCs.

Under the authors' procedure: The authors estimated nucleated cell counts from reference gene primer amplification. Profiled with immunoSEQ multiplex PCR; TCRdb holds only in-frame clones, not every one. That table gives V, J and clone size, and the DNA gave D and trimming. The sample lists fewer than 75,000 clones, nearly 90% occurring once. Material for sequencing was peripheral blood. The receptor comes from a man aged 65-85 years with acute or convalescent COVID-19.

CDR3 nucleotide sequence: TGTGCCAGCAGTGAAATAGGACAGGGGAAGTTCTTC. Protein sequence: CASSEIGQGKFF. The chain is built from TRBV2 and TRBJ2-1, with 9 positions matching TRBD1. Germline V gene lookup returns CDR1 SNHLY and CDR2 FYNNEI. V lost 2 bases to trimming and J lost 14 bases; unmatched junction nucleotides: 4. This CDR3 has 12 amino acids.